One sample yielded the 30 T cell receptor beta chains listed below, sequenced in a study of T cell repertoires in cytomegalovirus infection. TCRdb reprocessed the reads with MiXCR, giving one entry per CDR3 protein. The sample comprises about 680,000 distinct CDR3 sequences, 24% of which are singletons, and roughly 8% rests with the top ten. Sequenced sample: CD8+ T cells from PBMCs. Receptor source: a human donor in good health (CMV status not recorded). Some clones in this sample may be carry-over from other donors' samples.

The J gene is TRBJ2-5, the V gene TRBV28; weak D call: TRBD1 (6 bases). The CDR3 consists of 11 residues. V lost 6 bases and J 11 bases, leaving 13 bases between the germline ends. Germline-derived CDR1 and CDR2 are MDHEN and SYDVKM. The CDR3 here is CASRRTGLQYF. The CDR3 DNA sequence: TGTGCCAGCAGACGCACAGGGCTGCAGTACTTC.

The sample holds a few counts of this clonotype. This chain uses TRBV2 with TRBJ2-2, with D possibly being TRBD2 (7 bases). V lost 4 bases and J lost 7, with 10 bases in between. The CDR3 is 13 residues long. Germline V gives CDR1 SNHLY, CDR2 FYNNEI. The CDR3: CASSGGGDGELFF. The CDR3 DNA is TGTGCCAGCAGTGGGGGGGGCGACGGGGAGCTGTTTTTT.

This clonotype was found many times. The chain combines TRBV7-6 with TRBJ2-6, with 8 bases fitting TRBD1. CDR1 is SGHVS and CDR2 is FNYEAQ in the germline V gene. The CDR3 contains 15 residues. V was pared by 4 bases and J by 2 bases, with 1 base of the junction left unmatched. The DNA of the CDR3 is TGTGCCAGCAGCTCAGGGGGCGCTGGGGCCAACGTCCTGACTTTC. This codes for CASSSGGAGANVLTF.

The gene calls are TRBV5-1 and TRBJ1-1; TRBD1 might be the D (6 bases). From germline, CDR1 is SGHRS and CDR2 YFSETQ. The germline V and J ends were trimmed by 0 bases and 1 base, with 13 bases remaining between them. The CDR3 is made up of 16 amino acids. This CDR3 reads CASSLARQGPNTEAFF. The CDR3 region has the DNA TGCGCCAGCAGCTTGGCCAGGCAGGGGCCGAACACTGAAGCTTTCTTT.

The genes are TRBV20-1 and TRBJ1-6; D unclear. The CDR3 loop spans 15 amino acids. Trimming stripped 6 bases from V and 3 bases from J, with 15 bases between. Germline CDR1 reads DFQATT; CDR2 reads SNEGSKA (reference sequence). The CDR3, as DNA: TGCAGTGCCGTTGGGCTGGGAGGCTATAATTCACCCCTCCACTTT. This codes for CSAVGLGGYNSPLHF.

In regard to this clonotype: The junction differs from germline at one of its ends, possibly a read error. The gene calls are TRBV6-2 or TRBV6-3 and TRBJ2-6; a possible D gene is TRBD1 (5 bases). Germline V lookup: CDR1 MNHEY, CDR2 SVGEGT. The CDR3 contains 16 residues. The CDR3 region is CASSYSRNSGANALTF. The CDR3 DNA is TGTGCCAGCAGTTACAGCAGGAACTCTGGGGCCAACGCCCTGACTTTC.

This clonotype was seen only a few times. J is TRBJ2-1 and V is TRBV6-1; 7 nucleotides match TRBD1. This CDR3 is built from 15 residues. V lost 5 bases to trimming and J lost 7 bases; unmatched junction nucleotides: 11. Germline loops: CDR1 MNHNS, CDR2 SASEGT. The CDR3: CASSTAGGFGNEQFF. CDR3 nucleotides: TGTGCCAGCAGTACGGCAGGGGGTTTTGGTAATGAGCAGTTCTTC.

This chain links TRBV7-4 with TRBJ2-1, with 7 bases aligning to TRBD2. CDR1 and CDR2 from the germline V gene are SGHVT and SQSDAQ. Unmatched junction bases numbered 7, after V lost 8 bases and J lost 3 bases. The CDR3 totals 14 residues. CDR3 coding DNA: TGTGCCAGCTACGGCCGGGGGGTCTACAATGAGCAGTTCTTC. Translating it yields CASYGRGVYNEQFF.

This clonotype has at least ten counts. This chain connects TRBV12-3 or TRBV12-4 to TRBJ1-4; 8 nucleotides align to TRBD1. Trimming at V came to 5 bases and at J to 8 bases, leaving 7 bases not matched to a gene. CDR3 length equals 14 residues. This CDR3 is CASSQTGVEEKLFF. The CDR3, as DNA: TGTGCCAGCAGTCAGACAGGGGTAGAGGAAAAACTGTTTTTT.

In this sample, this clonotype turned up a few times. The chain links TRBV2 to TRBJ2-7; 7 bases map to TRBD1. Germline lookup yields CDR1 SNHLY and CDR2 FYNNEI. The V segment lost 8 bases and the J segment 3 bases; nucleotides outside the gene matches: 13. The CDR3 runs to 15 residues. The CDR3 loop is CASLGQATLNYEQYF. Written as DNA, the CDR3 is TGTGCCAGCCTCGGACAGGCGACTCTCAACTACGAGCAGTACTTC.

A few counts support this clonotype. The V and J genes are TRBV6-2 or TRBV6-3 and TRBJ1-2; D gene uncertain. Germline V gives CDR1 MNHEY, CDR2 SVGEGT. Trimming removed 5 bases from V and 8 bases from J, with 12 bases in between. The CDR3 has 12 amino acids. The CDR3 bases are TGTGCCAGCAGTCCGTTTGATGAGGGCTACACCTTC. Amino acids: CASSPFDEGYTF.

The chain employs TRBV6-2 or TRBV6-3 and TRBJ2-7; D is tentatively TRBD1 or TRBD2 (6 bases each). The CDR3 has 16 amino acids. Germline CDR1 reads MNHEY; CDR2 reads SVGEGT. The germline V and J ends were trimmed by 0 bases and 5 bases, with 17 bases remaining between them. Here the CDR3 DNA reads TGTGCCAGCAGTTACTCGAGGAATAGGGGGGTGAACGAGCAGTACGTC. This sequence encodes CASSYSRNRGVNEQYV.

The chain combines TRBV12-5 with TRBJ2-2; no definite D call. Germline values: CDR1 LGHNT, CDR2 FRNRAP. The CDR3 has 15 residues. The V gene lost 7 bases and the J gene lost 4 bases, with 16 bases spanning the gap. The CDR3 region is CASAMPGASTGELFF. In DNA, the CDR3 is TGTGCTAGTGCCATGCCCGGAGCGAGCACCGGGGAGCTGTTTTTT.

The chain links TRBV29-1 to TRBJ1-1, with D possibly being TRBD1 (5 bases). V shed 7 bases and J shed 0 bases, with 12 bases lying between them. CDR1 is SQVTM, CDR2 ANQGSEA, per germline. The CDR3 spans 13 residues. In DNA, the CDR3 is TGCAGCGGGGGGATAGGAATGAACACTGAAGCTTTCTTT. Amino acid sequence: CSGGIGMNTEAFF.

This clonotype was observed a few times. The chain links TRBV29-1 to TRBJ2-1; D not resolved. Trimming removed 7 bases from V and 5 bases from J, with 9 bases in between. The CDR3 has 11 residues. Germline V CDR1 and CDR2: SQVTM, ANQGSEA. CDR3 residues: CSATDNNEQFF. In nucleotides, the CDR3 is TGCAGCGCAACAGATAACAATGAGCAGTTCTTC.

This clonotype was observed a few times. This chain links TRBV28 with TRBJ2-7; the D is unclear. The CDR3 is 16 amino acids. V was trimmed by 3 bases and J by 0 bases, leaving 15 bases between them. Per the germline V gene, CDR1 is MDHEN and CDR2 is SYDVKM. The CDR3 coding sequence is TGTGCCAGCAGTTTTCAGAGAGGATTTGCCTCCTACGAGCAGTACGTC. Amino acid sequence: CASSFQRGFASYEQYV.

This clonotype was counted ten times or more. The CDR3 loop reads CASSLGPGAQPQHF. DNA for the CDR3: TGTGCCAGCAGCTTAGGCCCAGGGGCCCAGCCCCAGCATTTT. The chain uses TRBV7-6 and TRBJ1-5, with a weak D call TRBD1 (6 bases). CDR3 size: 14 residues. Germline assignment: CDR1 SGHVS and CDR2 FNYEAQ. V was cut by 1 base and J by 7 bases, with 11 bases left in between.

The V and J genes are TRBV7-9 and TRBJ2-7, with 7 bases fitting TRBD1. The germline V gene encodes CDR1 SEHNR and CDR2 FQNEAQ (reference sequence). The CDR3 extends over 17 amino acids. V shed 5 bases and J 3 bases; nucleotides not matched to a gene: 16. The CDR3 loop reads CASSPPSGHPGGYEQYF. The CDR3 nucleotides are TGTGCCAGCAGCCCACCTTCAGGGCACCCAGGGGGCTACGAGCAGTACTTC.

In this sample, this clonotype turned up a few times. The rearrangement links TRBV28 to TRBJ1-2; the D is unclear. The CDR3 loop spans 14 amino acids. V was shortened by 7 bases and J by 5 bases, with 17 bases between the two germline ends. Germline CDR1 is MDHEN and CDR2 is SYDVKM. Here the CDR3 reads CASKKRVGPYGYTF. CDR3 bases: TGTGCCAGCAAAAAAAGGGTCGGGCCTTATGGCTACACCTTC.

In DNA form, the CDR3 reads TGTGCCAGCAGTGATGGGGAGAGGGCAGATACGCAGTATTTT. It is translated as CASSDGERADTQYF. The chain is built from TRBV7-2 and TRBJ2-3; TRBD2 is a possible D gene (5 bases). V dropped 6 bases and J dropped 4 bases, with 14 bases sitting between them. From germline, CDR1 is SGHTA and CDR2 FQGNSA. The CDR3 length is 14 residues.

This chain links TRBV27 with TRBJ1-2, with 7 bases matching TRBD1. Per germline, CDR1 MNHEY and CDR2 SMNVEV (reference sequence). The CDR3 totals 13 residues. The V and J ends lost 11 bases and 8 bases, in that order; junction bases with no gene match: 14. The CDR3 sequence is CASVGPRGAGYTF. CDR3 DNA: TGTGCCTCAGTGGGGCCCAGGGGGGCAGGCTACACCTTC.

This clonotype was detected many times. The V call is TRBV12-3 or TRBV12-4, the J call TRBJ2-5; D might be TRBD2 (6 bases). V lost 6 bases, J lost 4 bases, and 18 bases lay in between. CDR3 size: 15 residues. In DNA form, the CDR3 reads TGTGCCAGCAGCCCACTTAAGGAGGGCGCAGAGACCCAGTACTTC. Residues: CASSPLKEGAETQYF.

The table lists this clonotype with many counts. V gene TRBV7-2 combines with J gene TRBJ2-7, with TRBD1 matching 7 bases. J gave up 3 bases and V 2 bases, and 4 bases lay outside the gene matches. This CDR3 has 14 residues. Germline CDR1 is SGHTA and CDR2 is FQGNSA. The CDR3 bases are TGTGCCAGCAGCTTAACAGGGGTTATCTACGAGCAGTACTTC. Encoded protein: CASSLTGVIYEQYF.

This clonotype was counted a few times. The gene calls are TRBV20-1 and TRBJ1-2; D ambiguous. V was trimmed by 2 bases and J by 4 bases, leaving 11 bases between them. The CDR3 is 13 residues long. Germline V lookup: CDR1 DFQATT, CDR2 SNEGSKA (reference sequence). CDR3 coding DNA: TGCAGTGCTAGAACCACAGTAGGCTATGGCTACACCTTC. This codes for CSARTTVGYGYTF.

V and J are TRBV20-1 and TRBJ2-7; 10 bases agree with TRBD1. The CDR3 is 16 residues long. Germline CDR1 DFQATT, CDR2 SNEGSKA (reference sequence). The V segment lost 6 bases and the J segment 3 bases; nucleotides outside the gene matches: 14. This CDR3 is CSAGQGDRGLFYEQYV. The CDR3 DNA is TGCAGTGCGGGACAGGGAGACAGGGGGCTATTCTACGAGCAGTACGTC.

The table lists this clonotype with many counts. In nucleotides, the CDR3 is TGTGCCAGCAGTTTAGAGGGACTAGCACGGGAGCAGTTCTTC. Protein sequence: CASSLEGLAREQFF. The chain joins TRBV28 to TRBJ2-1; TRBD2 matches 9 bases. The V segment lost 2 bases and the J segment 10 bases; nucleotides outside the gene matches: 6. The CDR3 consists of 14 residues. Germline CDR1 and CDR2: MDHEN and SYDVKM.

This clonotype was picked up many times. The genes are TRBV2 and TRBJ2-6; TRBD1 is a possible D gene (6 bases). The V gene's germline CDR1 is SNHLY and CDR2 FYNNEI. The CDR3 runs to 16 residues. Trimming took 6 bases from V and 0 from J, leaving 12 bases between them. Written as DNA, the CDR3 is TGTGCCAGCAGGGGCAGGGGAAGCTCTGGGGCCAACGTCCTGACTTTC. It codes for CASRGRGSSGANVLTF.

The CDR3: CASSADRAQDEQFF. CDR3 coding DNA: TGTGCCAGCAGTGCGGACAGGGCCCAAGATGAGCAGTTCTTC. The chain recombines TRBV28 with TRBJ2-1; TRBD1 aligns across 8 bases. The ends lost 5 bases at V and 8 bases at J; junction bases unmatched: 8. Germline V CDR1 and CDR2: MDHEN, SYDVKM. CDR3 length equals 14 residues.

The chain uses TRBV20-1 and TRBJ2-2, with D possibly matching TRBD1 (5 bases). Germline CDR1 and CDR2: DFQATT and SNEGSKA (reference sequence). Trimming left V 0 bases short and J 6 bases short, with 17 bases between. CDR3 length: 16 amino acids. The CDR3 region is CSARDPDSRRAGELFF. CDR3 nucleotides: TGCAGTGCTAGAGATCCCGACAGCAGAAGGGCCGGGGAGCTGTTTTTT.

This clonotype turned up a few times. V gene TRBV10-3 combines with J gene TRBJ1-2; unclear D gene. Germline lookup yields CDR1 ENHRY and CDR2 SYGVKD. The length of the CDR3 is 11 residues. Trimming cost V 8 bases and J 2 bases, with 6 bases left between them. CDR3 protein: CAIQENYGYTF. CDR3 nucleotide sequence: TGTGCCATCCAGGAAAACTATGGCTACACCTTC.